This T cell receptor beta chain comes out of a study of blood T cell repertoires in COVID-19 (dated by TCRdb to 2019 to 2021). Background on the whole study: Samples covering the acute and convalescent phases of COVID-19 were provided by collaborators in the United States, Italy and Spain. The material from the prospective study consisted of cDNA or gDNA derived from T cells, B-cell-depleted T cells, or PBMCs. Subjects who had been exposed to COVID-19, were actively infected with it, or had recovered from it provided the deeply sampled blood TCRbeta repertoires that made up the dataset. A freely available public database, intended as a resource for researchers studying the immune response to SARS-CoV-2, is where the repertoires were released. The samples were drawn from the first 160 participants of the ongoing ImmuneRACE study and from 950 to 1,500 subjects provided by 6 global collaborators. A de-identified subject ID, COVID-19 status, age in years and sex were almost always included in the sample metadata. HLA class I and class II types, where available, came from metadata supplied by the sample provider rather than from assay-based typing.

Reading the germline V gene gives CDR1 MNHNS and CDR2 SASEGT. Cut back by 0 bases and 5 bases, the V and J ends lie 10 bases apart. The CDR3 runs 15 residues from the cysteine to the phenylalanine. Only the CDR3 DNA is retained, 45 bases long and in frame from the first base. This clone was detected a few times. Its antigen specificity is not known. No quality values exist for individual bases; no much larger clone is one base distant. Whole blood was collected in K2EDTA tubes by collaborating institutions according to the institutions' own protocols. For TCRbeta analysis, collaborator samples were shipped as frozen whole blood, as isolated PBMCs, or as DNA extracted from either sample type. Here is what the overall study found, with its caveats: How much clinical and demographic metadata was included differed by source and by participant, and the metadata was provided uncurated.

The immunoSEQ Assay, a bias-controlled multiplex PCR, was used to amplify TCRbeta CDR3 regions from genomic DNA. The original pipeline was this. The number of nucleated cells in each sample was estimated from the amplification of reference gene primers within the assay. To quantify the absolute abundance of each unique TCRbeta CDR3 rearrangement, sequence reads were collapsed and filtered. For each sample, productive Simpson clonality was calculated as the square root of Simpson's diversity index over productive rearrangements. In its TCRdb copy, this immuneACCESS table keeps in-frame sequences only and misses some clones. Where compared with another copy, unresolved V genes explain less than half of these, and the others have no known cause. For V, J and clone size, that table is used; D and trimming come from the DNA. The sample has about 74,000 clones on record, 84% of them singletons. The ten largest clones take up around 13% of the sample.

The rearranged chain carries TRBV6-1 and TRBJ1-4; the D gene remains uncertain. The specimen sequenced was peripheral blood. This clonotype was obtained from a human donor in a cohort sampled during active COVID-19. The CDR3 reads CASSEAPRENEKLFF. DNA sequence: TGTGCCAGCAGTGAAGCTCCCCGGGAGAATGAAAAACTGTTTTTT.